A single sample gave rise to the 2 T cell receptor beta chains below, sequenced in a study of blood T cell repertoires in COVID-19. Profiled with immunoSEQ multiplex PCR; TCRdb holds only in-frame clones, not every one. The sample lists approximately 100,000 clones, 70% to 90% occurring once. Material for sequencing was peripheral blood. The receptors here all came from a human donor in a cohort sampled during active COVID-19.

As DNA, the CDR3 is TGTGCCAGCAGTCCAAGGGGGCAAGGCTATGGCTACACCTTC. Amino acid sequence: CASSPRGQGYGYTF. V and J are TRBV6-5 and TRBJ1-2, with 7 bases matching TRBD1. From germline, CDR1 is MNHEY and CDR2 SVGAGI. CDR3 length: 14 residues. Trimming took 5 bases from V and 4 from J; bases not matched to a gene: 7.

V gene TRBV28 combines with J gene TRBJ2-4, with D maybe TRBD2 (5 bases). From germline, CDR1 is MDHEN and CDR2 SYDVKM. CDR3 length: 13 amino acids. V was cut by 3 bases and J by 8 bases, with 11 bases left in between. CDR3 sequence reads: CASSFGVLDIQYF. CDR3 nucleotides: TGTGCCAGCAGTTTCGGGGTTCTGGACATTCAGTACTTC.